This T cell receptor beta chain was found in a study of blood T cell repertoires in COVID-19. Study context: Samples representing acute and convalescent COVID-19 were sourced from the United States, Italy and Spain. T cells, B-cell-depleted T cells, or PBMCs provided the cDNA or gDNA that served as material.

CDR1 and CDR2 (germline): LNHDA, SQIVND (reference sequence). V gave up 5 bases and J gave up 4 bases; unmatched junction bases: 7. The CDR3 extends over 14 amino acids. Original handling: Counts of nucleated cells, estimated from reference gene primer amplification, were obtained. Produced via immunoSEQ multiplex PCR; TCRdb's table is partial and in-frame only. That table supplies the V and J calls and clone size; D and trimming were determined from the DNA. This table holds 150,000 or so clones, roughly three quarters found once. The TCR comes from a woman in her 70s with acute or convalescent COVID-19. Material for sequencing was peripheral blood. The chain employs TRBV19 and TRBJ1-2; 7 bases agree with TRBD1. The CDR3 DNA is TGTGCCAGTAGTGCCCCGGGACAGTCCTATGGCTACACCTTC. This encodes CASSAPGQSYGYTF.